These T cell receptor beta chains were read from a single sample in a study of blood T cell repertoires in COVID-19. Libraries were prepared by immunoSEQ multiplex PCR; TCRdb keeps only in-frame clonotypes and omits some of them. The data contain some 450,000 clones, 70% to 90% of them seen just once; the ten biggest clones take up over 9.5%. Sequences were obtained from peripheral blood. Receptors originate from a woman aged 45-65 years with COVID-19, enrolled during active disease. CDR3s include the opening cysteine and the closing phenylalanine or tryptophan. The D gene is left open where the match is weak. A row's size may be missing; if present it is once, few, many or a size class.

clone size: NA
J gene: TRBJ1-2
D gene: NA
V gene: TRBV12-3/TRBV12-4
CDR3 DNA: TGTGCCAGCAGTTTGGGGCTTGGCTATGGCTACACCTTC
CDR3 protein: CASSLGLGYGYTF

clone size: NA
J gene: TRBJ2-3
D gene: NA
V gene: TRBV9
CDR3 DNA: TGTGCCAGCAGCGTTCTCTCGCAGGGGGATACGCAGTATTTT
CDR3 protein: CASSVLSQGDTQYF

clone size: NA
J gene: TRBJ2-5
D gene: NA
V gene: TRBV6-5
CDR3 DNA: TGTGCCAGCAGGGACAGCCCACTATACCAAGAGACCCAGTACTTC
CDR3 protein: CASRDSPLYQETQYF

clone size: NA
J gene: TRBJ1-3
D gene: NA
V gene: TRBV30
CDR3 DNA: TGTGCCTGGAGTGTACGAAGGGGTTTCTCTGGAAACACCATATATTTT
CDR3 protein: CAWSVRRGFSGNTIYF

clone size: NA
J gene: TRBJ2-5
D gene: TRBD2
V gene: TRBV29-1
CDR3 DNA: TGCAGCGTAGGGAGGTCGGTGTTGCGGGGGGAGACCCAGTACTTC
CDR3 protein: CSVGRSVLRGETQYF

clone size: NA
J gene: TRBJ2-3
D gene: TRBD1
V gene: TRBV5-1
CDR3 DNA: TGCGCCAGCAGAAGTCTGGACAGGTCAAAAGATACGCAGTATTTT
CDR3 protein: CASRSLDRSKDTQYF

clone size: NA
J gene: TRBJ2-2
D gene: TRBD1
V gene: TRBV10-1
CDR3 DNA: TGCGCCAGCAGTGAAGGGACAGGTCAGCGCGACACCGGGGAGCTGTTTTTT
CDR3 protein: CASSEGTGQRDTGELFF

clone size: NA
J gene: TRBJ2-2
D gene: NA
V gene: TRBV3-1/TRBV3-2
CDR3 DNA: TGTGCCAGCAGCCAGCGCACAGGGAACACCGGGGAGCTGTTTTTT
CDR3 protein: CASSQRTGNTGELFF

clone size: NA
J gene: TRBJ1-2
D gene: NA
V gene: TRBV2
CDR3 DNA: TGTGCCAGCAGTAGGAGACCCGCTAACTATGGCTACACCTTC
CDR3 protein: CASSRRPANYGYTF

clone size: NA
J gene: TRBJ2-4
D gene: TRBD1
V gene: TRBV28
CDR3 DNA: TGTGCCAGCTGCTACGGGACAGGGATTTCGTTGGCCAAAAACATTCAGTACTTC
CDR3 protein: CASCYGTGISLAKNIQYF

clone size: NA
J gene: TRBJ2-1
D gene: TRBD2
V gene: TRBV7-3
CDR3 DNA: TGTGCCAGCAGCCTGGGACTAACCAATGAGCAGTTCTTC
CDR3 protein: CASSLGLTNEQFF

clone size: NA
J gene: TRBJ2-5
D gene: NA
V gene: TRBV30
CDR3 DNA: TGTGCCTGGAATACCGGGCAAGAGACCCAGTACTTC
CDR3 protein: CAWNTGQETQYF

clone size: NA
J gene: TRBJ2-7
D gene: TRBD1
V gene: TRBV5-4
CDR3 DNA: TGTGCCAGCAGCTTTGGGACAGGGGTAAACGAGCAGTACTTC
CDR3 protein: CASSFGTGVNEQYF

clone size: NA
J gene: TRBJ1-6
D gene: TRBD1
V gene: TRBV2
CDR3 DNA: TGTGCCAGCAGGCTGGGACAGACCGATTCACCCCTCCACTTT
CDR3 protein: CASRLGQTDSPLHF

clone size: few
J gene: TRBJ1-2
D gene: TRBD1
V gene: TRBV19
CDR3 DNA: TGTGCCAGTAGTATAGGGTTGGGGACAGGCAACGGCTACACCTTC
CDR3 protein: CASSIGLGTGNGYTF

clone size: NA
J gene: TRBJ1-5
D gene: NA
V gene: TRBV7-9
CDR3 DNA: TGTGCCAGCAGCTTATTATCGTCTAGTCAGCCCCAGCATTTT
CDR3 protein: CASSLLSSSQPQHF

clone size: NA
J gene: TRBJ2-1
D gene: TRBD2
V gene: TRBV4-1
CDR3 DNA: TGCGCCAGCAGCCAAATAGCGGGGGGGCCGGCCAATGAGCAGTTCTTC
CDR3 protein: CASSQIAGGPANEQFF

clone size: NA
J gene: TRBJ1-1
D gene: TRBD1
V gene: TRBV28
CDR3 DNA: TGTGCCAGCAAACTTGACAGGGGGCTGACTGAAGCTTTCTTT
CDR3 protein: CASKLDRGLTEAFF

clone size: few
J gene: TRBJ2-5
D gene: TRBD1
V gene: TRBV28
CDR3 DNA: TGTGCCAGCAGTCGCCGAAGGGGGACAGGAGAGACCCAGTACTTC
CDR3 protein: CASSRRRGTGETQYF

clone size: NA
J gene: TRBJ2-7
D gene: TRBD1
V gene: TRBV5-1
CDR3 DNA: TGCGCCAGCAGCTTGGCCCCGGGACAGGGGTTCGAGCAGTACTTC
CDR3 protein: CASSLAPGQGFEQYF

clone size: NA
J gene: TRBJ1-4
D gene: TRBD1
V gene: TRBV7-6
CDR3 DNA: TGTGCCAGCAGCTTAGTCCCGGACAGGTCCTATGAAAAACTGTTTTTT
CDR3 protein: CASSLVPDRSYEKLFF

clone size: NA
J gene: TRBJ2-1
D gene: TRBD1
V gene: TRBV9
CDR3 DNA: TGTGCCAGCAGCGTAAGTAAGGGACAGGCCGACAATGAGCAGTTCTTC
CDR3 protein: CASSVSKGQADNEQFF

clone size: NA
J gene: TRBJ1-1
D gene: NA
V gene: TRBV6-1
CDR3 DNA: TGTGCCAGCAGTGAAGTAGGGACAATGCCTGAAGCTTTCTTT
CDR3 protein: CASSEVGTMPEAFF

clone size: NA
J gene: TRBJ1-1
D gene: NA
V gene: TRBV19
CDR3 DNA: TGTGCCAGTAGTATAGCGTTCCAGACTGAAGCTTTCTTT
CDR3 protein: CASSIAFQTEAFF

clone size: NA
J gene: TRBJ1-4
D gene: NA
V gene: TRBV7-9
CDR3 DNA: TGTGCCAGCAGCCGGGGAGGCTATGAAAAACTGTTTTTT
CDR3 protein: CASSRGGYEKLFF

clone size: many
J gene: TRBJ1-1
D gene: NA
V gene: TRBV20-1
CDR3 DNA: TGCAGTGCTAGTTTACAGCTGAACACTGAAGCTTTCTTT
CDR3 protein: CSASLQLNTEAFF

clone size: NA
J gene: TRBJ1-2
D gene: TRBD1
V gene: TRBV10-3
CDR3 DNA: TGTGCCATCAGTGAGTCGATATTTGGGACAGGACAAGGGGGCTACACCTTC
CDR3 protein: CAISESIFGTGQGGYTF

clone size: NA
J gene: TRBJ2-3
D gene: NA
V gene: TRBV2
CDR3 DNA: TGTGCTAAAAAGTCGGGGAGTGGCACAGATACGCAGTATTTT
CDR3 protein: CAKKSGSGTDTQYF

clone size: NA
J gene: TRBJ1-1
D gene: TRBD1
V gene: TRBV18
CDR3 DNA: TGTGCCAGCTCACCACAGGGGGCGGAAACTGAAGCTTTCTTT
CDR3 protein: CASSPQGAETEAFF

clone size: few
J gene: TRBJ1-6
D gene: NA
V gene: TRBV5-1
CDR3 DNA: TGCGCCAGCAGGGGGAGGGACGATTCACCCCTCCACTTT
CDR3 protein: CASRGRDDSPLHF

clone size: NA
J gene: TRBJ1-4
D gene: NA
V gene: TRBV15
CDR3 DNA: TGTGCCACCAGCAGAGGGGGAGTTGAAGGGGAGGGTGAAAAACTGTTTTTT
CDR3 protein: CATSRGGVEGEGEKLFF

clone size: NA
J gene: TRBJ2-7
D gene: NA
V gene: TRBV29-1
CDR3 DNA: TGCAGCGTTACGGACAATTACGAGCAGTACTTC
CDR3 protein: CSVTDNYEQYF

clone size: once
J gene: TRBJ1-2
D gene: NA
V gene: TRBV4-1
CDR3 DNA: TGCGCCAGCAGCCCGCAACTAGACCGACCAGCTAACTATGGCTACACCTTC
CDR3 protein: CASSPQLDRPANYGYTF

clone size: NA
J gene: TRBJ2-7
D gene: NA
V gene: TRBV7-6
CDR3 DNA: TGTGCCAGCAGCCCTGGCGGGTTTTCCTACGAGCAGTACTTC
CDR3 protein: CASSPGGFSYEQYF

clone size: once
J gene: TRBJ2-7
D gene: TRBD2
V gene: TRBV20-1
CDR3 DNA: TGCAGTGCTAGTGGGGGGGACGAGCAGTACTTC
CDR3 protein: CSASGGDEQYF

clone size: NA
J gene: TRBJ1-2
D gene: TRBD1
V gene: TRBV2
CDR3 DNA: TGTGCCAGCATACCAGACAGGGCCCATGGCTACACCTTC
CDR3 protein: CASIPDRAHGYTF

clone size: NA
J gene: TRBJ2-1
D gene: TRBD2
V gene: TRBV6-5
CDR3 DNA: TGTGCCACCCAGAAGGGCGGGGGGGCTTTTCTTGAGCAGTTCTTC
CDR3 protein: CATQKGGGAFLEQFF

clone size: NA
J gene: TRBJ1-2
D gene: NA
V gene: TRBV4-2
CDR3 DNA: TGTGCCAGCAGCCAAGAACAGAGACCCTATGGCTACACCTTC
CDR3 protein: CASSQEQRPYGYTF

clone size: NA
J gene: TRBJ1-1
D gene: TRBD1
V gene: TRBV30
CDR3 DNA: TGTGCCTGGAGTGTCCAGGGGGAGCAATCAGCTTTCTTT
CDR3 protein: CAWSVQGEQSAFF

clone size: few
J gene: TRBJ1-4
D gene: TRBD1
V gene: TRBV4-1
CDR3 DNA: TGCGCCAGCAGCCAAGAACCCAGGGGGCGGGAAAAACTGTTTTTT
CDR3 protein: CASSQEPRGREKLFF

clone size: NA
J gene: TRBJ1-5
D gene: TRBD1
V gene: TRBV7-8
CDR3 DNA: TGTGCCAGCAGCTCGCTCGCGGGACAGGGTCTTCAGCCCCAGCATTTT
CDR3 protein: CASSSLAGQGLQPQHF

clone size: NA
J gene: TRBJ2-3
D gene: NA
V gene: TRBV18
CDR3 DNA: TGTGCCAGCTCCCCGCAGGGCCCTAGCACAGATACGCAGTATTTT
CDR3 protein: CASSPQGPSTDTQYF

clone size: NA
J gene: TRBJ2-1
D gene: NA
V gene: TRBV20-1
CDR3 DNA: TGCAGTGCTAGACACTACAATGAGCAGTTCTTC
CDR3 protein: CSARHYNEQFF

clone size: NA
J gene: TRBJ1-3
D gene: NA
V gene: TRBV6-6
CDR3 DNA: TGTGCCAGCAGGGGAGTGGTCTCTGGAAACACCATATATTTT
CDR3 protein: CASRGVVSGNTIYF

clone size: NA
J gene: TRBJ1-6
D gene: TRBD1
V gene: TRBV7-2
CDR3 DNA: TGTGCCAGCAGCTTAGCGCCGCCAGGGGGTACCTTAAATTCACCCCTCCACTTT
CDR3 protein: CASSLAPPGGTLNSPLHF

clone size: once
J gene: TRBJ2-7
D gene: NA
V gene: TRBV25-1
CDR3 DNA: TGTGCCAGCAGTGAATCTCCGGACAGTTTGAACGAGCAGTACTTC
CDR3 protein: CASSESPDSLNEQYF

clone size: once
J gene: TRBJ2-7
D gene: NA
V gene: TRBV2
CDR3 DNA: TGTGCCAGCAGTGACGCGAGGGCTTCCTACGAGCAGTACTTC
CDR3 protein: CASSDARASYEQYF

clone size: NA
J gene: TRBJ2-4
D gene: NA
V gene: TRBV5-1
CDR3 DNA: TGCGCCAGCAGCTTTGGCCGCTCTGGAGGGGAAAACATTCAGTACTTC
CDR3 protein: CASSFGRSGGENIQYF

clone size: NA
J gene: TRBJ2-2
D gene: NA
V gene: TRBV7-2
CDR3 DNA: TGTGCCAGCAGCTCCCGACAGATCCGTACCGGGGAGCTGTTTTTT
CDR3 protein: CASSSRQIRTGELFF

clone size: NA
J gene: TRBJ1-1
D gene: TRBD1
V gene: TRBV11-2
CDR3 DNA: TGTGCCAGCAGCTCCTACCCCGGGACAGGGGGGGATGAAGCTTTCTTT
CDR3 protein: CASSSYPGTGGDEAFF

clone size: NA
J gene: TRBJ1-1
D gene: NA
V gene: TRBV5-6
CDR3 DNA: TGTGCCAGCACCGAAACCGGTGCTGAAGCTTTCTTT
CDR3 protein: CASTETGAEAFF